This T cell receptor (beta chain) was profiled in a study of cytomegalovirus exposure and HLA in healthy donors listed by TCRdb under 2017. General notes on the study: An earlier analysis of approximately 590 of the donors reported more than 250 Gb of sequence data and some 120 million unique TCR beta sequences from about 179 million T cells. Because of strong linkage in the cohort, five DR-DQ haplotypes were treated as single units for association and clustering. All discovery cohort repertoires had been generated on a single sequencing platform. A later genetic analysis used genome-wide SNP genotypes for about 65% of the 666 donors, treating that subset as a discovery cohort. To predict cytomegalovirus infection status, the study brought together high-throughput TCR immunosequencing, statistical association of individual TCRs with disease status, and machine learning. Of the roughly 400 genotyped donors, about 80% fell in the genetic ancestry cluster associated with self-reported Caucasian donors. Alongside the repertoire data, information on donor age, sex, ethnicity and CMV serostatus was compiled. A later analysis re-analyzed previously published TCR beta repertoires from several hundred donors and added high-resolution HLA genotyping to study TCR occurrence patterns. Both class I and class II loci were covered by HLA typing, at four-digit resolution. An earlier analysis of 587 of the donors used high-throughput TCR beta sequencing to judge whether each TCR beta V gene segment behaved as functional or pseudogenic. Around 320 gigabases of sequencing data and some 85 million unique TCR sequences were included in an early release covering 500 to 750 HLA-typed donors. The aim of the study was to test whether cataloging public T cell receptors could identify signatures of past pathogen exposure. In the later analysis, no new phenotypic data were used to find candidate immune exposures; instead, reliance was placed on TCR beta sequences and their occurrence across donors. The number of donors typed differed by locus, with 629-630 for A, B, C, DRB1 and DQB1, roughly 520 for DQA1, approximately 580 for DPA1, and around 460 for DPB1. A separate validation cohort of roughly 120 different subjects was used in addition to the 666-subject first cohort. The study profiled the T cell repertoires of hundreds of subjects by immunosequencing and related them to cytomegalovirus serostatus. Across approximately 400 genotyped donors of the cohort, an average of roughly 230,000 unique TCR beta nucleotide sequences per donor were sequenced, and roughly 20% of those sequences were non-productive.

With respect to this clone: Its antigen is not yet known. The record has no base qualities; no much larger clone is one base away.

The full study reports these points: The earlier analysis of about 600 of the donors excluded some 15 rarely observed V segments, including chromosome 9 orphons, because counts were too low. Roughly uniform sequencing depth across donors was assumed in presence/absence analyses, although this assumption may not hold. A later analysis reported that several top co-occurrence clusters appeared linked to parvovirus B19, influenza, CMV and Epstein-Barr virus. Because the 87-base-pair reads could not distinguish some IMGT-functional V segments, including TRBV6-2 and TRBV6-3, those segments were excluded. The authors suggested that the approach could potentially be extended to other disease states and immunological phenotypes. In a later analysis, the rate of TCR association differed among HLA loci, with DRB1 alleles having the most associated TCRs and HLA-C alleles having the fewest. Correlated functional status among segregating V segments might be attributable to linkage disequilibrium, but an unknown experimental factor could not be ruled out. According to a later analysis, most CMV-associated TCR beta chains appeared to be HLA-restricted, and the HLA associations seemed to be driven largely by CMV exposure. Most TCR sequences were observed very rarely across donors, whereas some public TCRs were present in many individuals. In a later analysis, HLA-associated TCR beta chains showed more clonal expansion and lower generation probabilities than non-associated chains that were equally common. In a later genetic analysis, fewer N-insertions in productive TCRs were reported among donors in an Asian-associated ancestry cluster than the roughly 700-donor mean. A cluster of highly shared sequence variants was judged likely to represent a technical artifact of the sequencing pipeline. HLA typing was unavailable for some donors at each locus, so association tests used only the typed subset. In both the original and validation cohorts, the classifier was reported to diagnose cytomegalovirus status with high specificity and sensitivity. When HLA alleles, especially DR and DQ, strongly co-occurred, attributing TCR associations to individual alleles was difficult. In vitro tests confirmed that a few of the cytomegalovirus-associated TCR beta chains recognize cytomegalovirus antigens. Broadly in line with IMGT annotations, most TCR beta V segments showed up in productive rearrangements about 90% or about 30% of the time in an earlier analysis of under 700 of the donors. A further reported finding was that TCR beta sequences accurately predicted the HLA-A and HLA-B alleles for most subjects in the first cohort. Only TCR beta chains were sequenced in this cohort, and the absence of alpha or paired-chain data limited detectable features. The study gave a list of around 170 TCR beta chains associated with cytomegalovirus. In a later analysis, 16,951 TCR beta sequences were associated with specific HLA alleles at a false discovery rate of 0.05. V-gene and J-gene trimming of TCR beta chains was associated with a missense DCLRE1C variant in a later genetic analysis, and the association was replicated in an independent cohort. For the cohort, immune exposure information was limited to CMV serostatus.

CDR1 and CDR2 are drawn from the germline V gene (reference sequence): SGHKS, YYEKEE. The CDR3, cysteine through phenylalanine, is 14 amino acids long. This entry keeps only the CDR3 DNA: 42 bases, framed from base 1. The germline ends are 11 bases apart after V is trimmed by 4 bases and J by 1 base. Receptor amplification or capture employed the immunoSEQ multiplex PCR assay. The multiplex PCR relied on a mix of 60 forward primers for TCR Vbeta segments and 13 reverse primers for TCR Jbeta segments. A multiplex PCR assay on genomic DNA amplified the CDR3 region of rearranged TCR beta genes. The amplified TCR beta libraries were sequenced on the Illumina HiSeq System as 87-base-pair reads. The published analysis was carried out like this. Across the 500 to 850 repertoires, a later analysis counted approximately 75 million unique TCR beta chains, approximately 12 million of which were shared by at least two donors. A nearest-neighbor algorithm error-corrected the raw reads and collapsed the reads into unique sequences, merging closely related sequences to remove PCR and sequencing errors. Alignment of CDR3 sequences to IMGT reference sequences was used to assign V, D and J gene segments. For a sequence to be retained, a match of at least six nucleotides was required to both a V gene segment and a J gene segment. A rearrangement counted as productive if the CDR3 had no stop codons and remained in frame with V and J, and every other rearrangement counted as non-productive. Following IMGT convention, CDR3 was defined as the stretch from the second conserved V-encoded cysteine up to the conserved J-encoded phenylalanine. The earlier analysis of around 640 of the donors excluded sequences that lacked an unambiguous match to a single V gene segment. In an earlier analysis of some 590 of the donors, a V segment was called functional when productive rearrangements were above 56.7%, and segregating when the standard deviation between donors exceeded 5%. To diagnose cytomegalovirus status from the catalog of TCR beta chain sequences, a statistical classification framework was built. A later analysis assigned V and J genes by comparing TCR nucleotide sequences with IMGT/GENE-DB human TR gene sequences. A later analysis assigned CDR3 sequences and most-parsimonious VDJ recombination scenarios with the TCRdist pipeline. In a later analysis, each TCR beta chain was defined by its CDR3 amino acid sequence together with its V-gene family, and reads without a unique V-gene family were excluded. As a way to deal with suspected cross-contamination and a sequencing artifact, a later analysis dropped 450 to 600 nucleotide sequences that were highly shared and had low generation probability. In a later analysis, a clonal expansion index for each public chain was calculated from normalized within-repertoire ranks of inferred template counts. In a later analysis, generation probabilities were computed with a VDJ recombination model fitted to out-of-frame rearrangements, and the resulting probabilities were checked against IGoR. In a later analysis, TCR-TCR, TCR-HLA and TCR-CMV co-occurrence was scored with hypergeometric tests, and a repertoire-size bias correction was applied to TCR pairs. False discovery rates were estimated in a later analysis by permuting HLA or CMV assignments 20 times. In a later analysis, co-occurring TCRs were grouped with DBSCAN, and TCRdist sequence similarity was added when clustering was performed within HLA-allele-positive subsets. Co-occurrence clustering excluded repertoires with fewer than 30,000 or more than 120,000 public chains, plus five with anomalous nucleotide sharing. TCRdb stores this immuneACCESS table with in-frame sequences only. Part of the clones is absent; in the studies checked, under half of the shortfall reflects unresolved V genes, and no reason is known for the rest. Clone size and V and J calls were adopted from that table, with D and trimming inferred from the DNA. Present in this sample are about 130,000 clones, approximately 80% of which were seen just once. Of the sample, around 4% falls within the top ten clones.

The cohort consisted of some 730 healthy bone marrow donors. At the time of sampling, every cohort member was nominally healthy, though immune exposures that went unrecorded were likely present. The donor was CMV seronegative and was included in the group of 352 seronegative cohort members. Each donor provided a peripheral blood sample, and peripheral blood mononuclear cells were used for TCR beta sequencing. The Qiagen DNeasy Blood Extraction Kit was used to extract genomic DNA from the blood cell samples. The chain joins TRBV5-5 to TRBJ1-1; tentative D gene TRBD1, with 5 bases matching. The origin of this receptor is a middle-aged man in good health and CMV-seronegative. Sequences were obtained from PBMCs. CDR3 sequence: CASSRVGGNTEAFF. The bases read TGTGCCAGCAGCAGGGTGGGGGGGAACACTGAAGCTTTCTTT.